The rows below give T cell receptor beta chains drawn from one sample of a study of blood T cell repertoires in COVID-19. This table comes from immunoSEQ multiplex PCR, and its TCRdb copy is limited to in-frame clones, with some not included. The sample comprises around 250,000 clones, approximately 86% of which are singletons, and 8.5% to 9% rests with the top ten. The sequencing sample was made of peripheral blood. These receptor sequences come from a man in his forties with active or convalescent COVID-19. Both conserved end residues are part of each CDR3. A D gene is named only where the DNA matches it firmly. Clone size is given for some rows only: seen once, a few or many times, or a class if the clone is expanded.

D gene	V gene	CDR3 length	clone size	J gene	CDR3 protein	CDR3 DNA
NA	TRBV14	11	NA	TRBJ2-7	CASSLGREQYF	TGTGCCAGCAGTCTGGGGCGCGAGCAGTACTTC
NA	TRBV7-3	13	NA	TRBJ2-1	CASALGGYNEQFF	TGTGCCAGCGCGCTGGGGGGCTACAATGAGCAGTTCTTC
TRBD2	TRBV19	17	NA	TRBJ2-6	CASSMGGSYSGANVLTF	TGTGCCAGTAGTATGGGGGGGAGTTACTCTGGGGCCAACGTCCTGACTTTC
NA	TRBV6-5	16	NA	TRBJ1-5	CASSYSRGNGNQPQHF	TGTGCCAGCAGTTACTCGAGGGGGAACGGCAATCAGCCCCAGCATTTT
NA	TRBV4-1	15	once	TRBJ2-7	CASSQASRQSYEQYF	TGCGCCAGCAGCCAAGCTTCCCGACAGTCCTACGAGCAGTACTTC
NA	TRBV6-1	14	NA	TRBJ1-1	CASSEARGNTEAFF	TGTGCCAGCAGTGAAGCAAGGGGGAACACTGAAGCTTTCTTT
NA	TRBV30	17	NA	TRBJ1-3	CAWRNRRGPVGGNTIYF	TGTGCCTGGAGAAACAGGAGAGGTCCAGTTGGAGGAAACACCATATATTTT
NA	TRBV6-4	13	NA	TRBJ1-1	CASSAQADTEAFF	TGTGCCAGCAGTGCACAGGCAGACACTGAAGCTTTCTTT
TRBD1	TRBV11-2	16	NA	TRBJ1-1	CASSLDIRDSLFEAFF	TGTGCCAGCAGCTTAGATATCAGGGACAGCCTATTTGAAGCTTTCTTT
NA	TRBV7-2	14	NA	TRBJ2-2	CASTPLGNTGELFF	TGTGCCAGCACCCCCTTGGGCAACACCGGGGAGCTGTTTTTT
NA	TRBV5-6	15	NA	TRBJ1-2	CASSLGRERGSGYTF	TGTGCCAGCAGCTTGGGACGGGAGAGAGGGTCGGGCTACACCTTC
NA	TRBV28	12	NA	TRBJ1-1	CASSLWGQSAFF	TGTGCCAGCAGTTTATGGGGGCAGTCGGCTTTCTTT
TRBD2	TRBV19	14	once	TRBJ2-1	CASTNSGSRDEQFF	TGTGCCAGTACCAATAGCGGGAGTCGCGATGAGCAGTTCTTC
NA	TRBV2	13	NA	TRBJ2-1	CASSEDRNNEQFF	TGTGCCAGCAGTGAAGACAGGAACAATGAGCAGTTCTTC
TRBD2	TRBV27	16	NA	TRBJ2-7	CASRPRGGKWDYEQYF	TGTGCCAGCAGGCCACGGGGGGGGAAATGGGACTACGAGCAGTACTTC
NA	TRBV3-1/TRBV3-2	17	NA	TRBJ1-5	CASSQDSLIGGNQPQHF	TGTGCCAGCAGCCAAGATTCCCTCATAGGGGGCAATCAGCCCCAGCATTTT
NA	TRBV29-1	12	NA	TRBJ2-7	CSVRRSSYEQYF	TGCAGCGTTAGACGGAGCTCCTACGAGCAGTACTTC
NA	TRBV28	14	NA	TRBJ1-2	CASSLDSRAYGYTF	TGTGCCAGCAGTTTAGACAGTAGGGCTTATGGCTACACCTTC